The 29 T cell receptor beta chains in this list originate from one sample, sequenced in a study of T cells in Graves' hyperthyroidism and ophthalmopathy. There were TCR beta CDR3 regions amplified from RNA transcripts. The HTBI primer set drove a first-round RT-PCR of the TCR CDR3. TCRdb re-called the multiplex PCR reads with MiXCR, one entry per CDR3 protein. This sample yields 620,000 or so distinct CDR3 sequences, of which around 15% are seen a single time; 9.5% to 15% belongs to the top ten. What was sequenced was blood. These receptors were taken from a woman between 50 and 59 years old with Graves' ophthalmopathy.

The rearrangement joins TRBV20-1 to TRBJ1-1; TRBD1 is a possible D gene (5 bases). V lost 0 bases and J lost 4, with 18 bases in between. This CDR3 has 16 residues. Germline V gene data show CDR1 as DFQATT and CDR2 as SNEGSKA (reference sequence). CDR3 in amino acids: CSARDQGTVPITEAFF. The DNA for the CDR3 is TGCAGTGCTAGAGATCAGGGTACGGTTCCGATCACTGAAGCTTTCTTT.

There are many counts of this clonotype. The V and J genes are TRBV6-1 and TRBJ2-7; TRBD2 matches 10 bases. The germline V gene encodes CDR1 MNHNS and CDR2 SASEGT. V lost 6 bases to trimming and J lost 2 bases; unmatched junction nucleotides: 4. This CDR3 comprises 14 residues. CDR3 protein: CASRGLAQTYEQYF. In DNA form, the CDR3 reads TGTGCCAGCAGGGGACTAGCGCAAACCTACGAGCAGTACTTC.

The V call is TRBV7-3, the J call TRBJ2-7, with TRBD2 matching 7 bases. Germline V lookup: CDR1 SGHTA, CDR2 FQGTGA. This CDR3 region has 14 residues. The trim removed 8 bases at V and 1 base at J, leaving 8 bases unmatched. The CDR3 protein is CASSEGRGSYEQYF. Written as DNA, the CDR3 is TGTGCCAGCTCGGAGGGGCGGGGGTCCTACGAGCAGTACTTC.

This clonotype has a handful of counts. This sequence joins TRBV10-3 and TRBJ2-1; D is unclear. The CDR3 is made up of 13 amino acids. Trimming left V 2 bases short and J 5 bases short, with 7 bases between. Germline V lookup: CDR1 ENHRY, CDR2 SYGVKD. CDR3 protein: CAISEERHNEQFF. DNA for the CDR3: TGTGCCATCAGTGAGGAACGGCACAATGAGCAGTTCTTC.

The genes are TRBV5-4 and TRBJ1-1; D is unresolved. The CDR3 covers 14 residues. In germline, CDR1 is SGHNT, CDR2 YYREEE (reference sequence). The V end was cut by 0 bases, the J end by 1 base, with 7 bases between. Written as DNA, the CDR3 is TGTGCCAGCAGCTTGGACACCTCGAACACTGAAGCTTTCTTT. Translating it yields CASSLDTSNTEAFF.

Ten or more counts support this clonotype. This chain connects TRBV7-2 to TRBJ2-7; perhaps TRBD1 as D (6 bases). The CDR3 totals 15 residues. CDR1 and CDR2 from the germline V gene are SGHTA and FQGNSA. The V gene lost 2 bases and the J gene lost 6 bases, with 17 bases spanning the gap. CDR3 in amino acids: CASSLQSEGGTEQYF. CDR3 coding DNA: TGTGCCAGCAGCTTACAGTCGGAAGGGGGTACCGAGCAGTACTTC.

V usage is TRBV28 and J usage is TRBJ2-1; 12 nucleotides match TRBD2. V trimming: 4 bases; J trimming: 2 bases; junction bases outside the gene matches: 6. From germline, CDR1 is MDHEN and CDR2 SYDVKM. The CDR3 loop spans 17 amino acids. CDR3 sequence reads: CASSSSTSGSAYNEQFF. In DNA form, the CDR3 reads TGTGCCAGCAGTTCATCGACTAGCGGGAGCGCCTACAATGAGCAGTTCTTC. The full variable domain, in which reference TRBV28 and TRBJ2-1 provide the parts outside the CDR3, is DVKVTQSSRYLVKRTGEKVFLECVQDMDHENMFWYRQDPGLGLRLIYFSYDVKMKEKGDIPEGYSVSREKKERFSLILESASTNQTSMYLCASSSSTSGSAYNEQFFGPGTRLTVL.

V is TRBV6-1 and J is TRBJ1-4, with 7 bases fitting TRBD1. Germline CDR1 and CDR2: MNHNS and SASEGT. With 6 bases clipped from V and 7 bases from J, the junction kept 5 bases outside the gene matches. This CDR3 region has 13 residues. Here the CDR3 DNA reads TGTGCCAGCAGACAGGGGTGGGCTGAAAAACTGTTTTTT. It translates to CASRQGWAEKLFF.

The CDR3 sequence is CASLGYGTANTGELFF. For the CDR3, the DNA is TGTGCCAGCTTGGGGTACGGGACAGCGAACACCGGGGAGCTGTTTTTT. The rearrangement uses TRBV6-1 and TRBJ2-2; 7 nucleotides align to TRBD1. V was clipped by 8 bases and J by 0 bases; unmatched bases: 9. The CDR3 sequence is 16 residues long. Germline values: CDR1 MNHNS, CDR2 SASEGT.

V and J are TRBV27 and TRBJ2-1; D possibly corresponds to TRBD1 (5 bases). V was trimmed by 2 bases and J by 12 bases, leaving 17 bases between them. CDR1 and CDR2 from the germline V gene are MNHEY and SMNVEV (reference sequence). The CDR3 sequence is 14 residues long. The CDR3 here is CASSLSSLEGVQFF. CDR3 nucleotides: TGTGCCAGCAGTTTAAGTTCCCTGGAAGGGGTGCAGTTCTTC.

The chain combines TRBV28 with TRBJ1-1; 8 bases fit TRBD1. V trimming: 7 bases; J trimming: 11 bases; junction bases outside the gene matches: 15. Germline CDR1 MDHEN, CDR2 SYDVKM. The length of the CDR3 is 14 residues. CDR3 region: CASTSGGAGGFAFF. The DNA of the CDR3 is TGTGCCAGCACCTCAGGGGGGGCAGGGGGCTTCGCTTTCTTT.

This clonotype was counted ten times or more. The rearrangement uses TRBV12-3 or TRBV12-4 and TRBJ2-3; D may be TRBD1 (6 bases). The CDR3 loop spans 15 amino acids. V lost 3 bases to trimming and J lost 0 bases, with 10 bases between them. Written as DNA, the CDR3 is TGTGCCAGCAGTTTGGGGGACACGAGCACAGATACGCAGTATTTT. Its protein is CASSLGDTSTDTQYF.

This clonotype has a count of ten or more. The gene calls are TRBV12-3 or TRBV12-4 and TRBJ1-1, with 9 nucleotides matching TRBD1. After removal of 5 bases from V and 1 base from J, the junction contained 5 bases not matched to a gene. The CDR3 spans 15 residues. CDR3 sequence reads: CASSPRTGENTEAFF. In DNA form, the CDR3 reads TGTGCCAGCAGTCCTCGGACAGGGGAGAACACTGAAGCTTTCTTT.

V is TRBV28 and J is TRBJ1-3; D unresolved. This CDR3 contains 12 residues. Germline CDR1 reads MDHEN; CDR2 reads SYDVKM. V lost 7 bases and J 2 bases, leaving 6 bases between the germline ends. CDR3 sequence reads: CASMGAGNTIYF. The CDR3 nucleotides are TGTGCCAGCATGGGTGCTGGAAACACCATATATTTT.

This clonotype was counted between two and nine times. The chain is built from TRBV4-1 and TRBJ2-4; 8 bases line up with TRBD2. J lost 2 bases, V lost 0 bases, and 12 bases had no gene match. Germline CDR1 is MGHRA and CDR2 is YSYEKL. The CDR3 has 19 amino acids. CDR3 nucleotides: TGCGCCAGCAGCCAAGATCGCGGCAGAAGCGGGAGTACCAAAAACATTCAGTACTTC. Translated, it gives CASSQDRGRSGSTKNIQYF.

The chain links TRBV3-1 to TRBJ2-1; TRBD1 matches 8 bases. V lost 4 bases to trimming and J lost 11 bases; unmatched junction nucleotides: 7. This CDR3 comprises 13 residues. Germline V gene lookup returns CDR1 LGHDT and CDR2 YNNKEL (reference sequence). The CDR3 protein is CASSPGTGTKQFF. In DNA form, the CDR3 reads TGTGCCAGCAGCCCTGGGACAGGTACGAAGCAGTTCTTC.

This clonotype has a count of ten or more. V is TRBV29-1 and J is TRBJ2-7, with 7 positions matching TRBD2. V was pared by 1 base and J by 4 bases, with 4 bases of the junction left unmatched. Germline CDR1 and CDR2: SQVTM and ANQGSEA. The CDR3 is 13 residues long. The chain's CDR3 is CSVEGDSGYEQYF. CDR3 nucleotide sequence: TGCAGCGTTGAAGGGGATAGCGGGTACGAGCAGTACTTC.

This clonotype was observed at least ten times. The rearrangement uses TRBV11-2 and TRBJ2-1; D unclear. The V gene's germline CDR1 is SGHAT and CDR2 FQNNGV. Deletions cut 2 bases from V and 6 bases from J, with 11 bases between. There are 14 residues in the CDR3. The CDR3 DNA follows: TGTGCCAGCAGCTTAAGGACCCCGGGCAATGAGCAGTTCTTC. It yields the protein CASSLRTPGNEQFF.

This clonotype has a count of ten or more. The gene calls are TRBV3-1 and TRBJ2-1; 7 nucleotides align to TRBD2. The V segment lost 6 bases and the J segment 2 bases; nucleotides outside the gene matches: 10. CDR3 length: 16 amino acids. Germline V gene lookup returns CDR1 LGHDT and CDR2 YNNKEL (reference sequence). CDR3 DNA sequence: TGTGCCAGCAGTCCAAACAGCGGGATTCCCTACAATGAGCAGTTCTTC. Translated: CASSPNSGIPYNEQFF.

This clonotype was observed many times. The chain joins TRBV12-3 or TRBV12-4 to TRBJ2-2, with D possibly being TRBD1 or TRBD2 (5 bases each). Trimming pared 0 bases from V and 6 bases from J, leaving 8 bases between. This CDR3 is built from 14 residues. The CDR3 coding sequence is TGTGCCAGCAGTTTAGCGGGGGATTCCGGGGAGCTGTTTTTT. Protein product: CASSLAGDSGELFF.

As DNA, the CDR3 is TGCAGCGTCACTACACGGGAGACCCAGTACTTC. Protein product: CSVTTRETQYF. The V call is TRBV29-1, the J call TRBJ2-5; D gene unclear. V was shortened by 6 bases and J by 5 bases, with 10 bases between the two germline ends. Germline lookup yields CDR1 SQVTM and CDR2 ANQGSEA. The CDR3 covers 11 residues.

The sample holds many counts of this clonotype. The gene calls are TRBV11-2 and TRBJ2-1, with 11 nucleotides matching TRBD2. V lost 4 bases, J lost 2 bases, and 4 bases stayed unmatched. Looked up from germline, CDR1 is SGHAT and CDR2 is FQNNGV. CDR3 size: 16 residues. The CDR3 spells CASSSLSGRAYNEQFF. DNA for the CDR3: TGTGCCAGCAGCTCCCTTAGCGGGAGGGCCTACAATGAGCAGTTCTTC.

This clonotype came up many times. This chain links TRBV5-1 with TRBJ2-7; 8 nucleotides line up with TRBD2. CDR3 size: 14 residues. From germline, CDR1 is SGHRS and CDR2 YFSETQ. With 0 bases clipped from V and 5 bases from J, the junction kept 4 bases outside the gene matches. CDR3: CASSLGVTSDEQYF. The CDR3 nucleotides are TGCGCCAGCAGCTTGGGTGTGACTAGCGACGAGCAGTACTTC. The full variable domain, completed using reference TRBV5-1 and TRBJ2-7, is KAGVTQTPRYLIKTRGQQVTLSCSPISGHRSVSWYQQTPGQGLQFLFEYFSETQRNKGNFPGRFSGRQFSNSRSEMNVSTLELGDSALYLCASSLGVTSDEQYFGPGTRLTVT.

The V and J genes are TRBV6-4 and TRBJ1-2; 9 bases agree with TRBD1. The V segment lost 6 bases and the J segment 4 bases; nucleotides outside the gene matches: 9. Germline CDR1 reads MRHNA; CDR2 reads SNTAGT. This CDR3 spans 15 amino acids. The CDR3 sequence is CASSLGTGWPYGYTF. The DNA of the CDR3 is TGTGCCAGCAGCCTTGGGACAGGGTGGCCCTATGGCTACACCTTC.

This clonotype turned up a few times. This CDR3 is CATSDPLAPLGTDTQYF. The CDR3 region has the DNA TGTGCCACCAGTGACCCACTAGCACCATTAGGCACAGATACGCAGTATTTT. The V and J genes are TRBV24-1 and TRBJ2-3, with TRBD2 as a possible D gene (6 bases). This CDR3 is 17 amino acids long. Germline CDR1 and CDR2: KGHDR and SFDVKD. V was pared by 4 bases and J by 1 base, with 17 bases between.

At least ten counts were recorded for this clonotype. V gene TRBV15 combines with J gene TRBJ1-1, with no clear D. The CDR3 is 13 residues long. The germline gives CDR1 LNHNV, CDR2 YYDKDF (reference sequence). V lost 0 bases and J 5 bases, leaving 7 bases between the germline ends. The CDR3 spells CATSRDTGTEAFF. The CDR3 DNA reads TGTGCCACCAGCAGAGATACGGGGACTGAAGCTTTCTTT. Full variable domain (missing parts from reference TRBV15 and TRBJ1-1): DAMVIQNPRYQVTQFGKPVTLSCSQTLNHNVMYWYQQKSSQAPKLLFHYYDKDFNNEADTPDNFQSRRPNTSFCFLDIRSPGLGDTAMYLCATSRDTGTEAFFGQGTRLTVV.

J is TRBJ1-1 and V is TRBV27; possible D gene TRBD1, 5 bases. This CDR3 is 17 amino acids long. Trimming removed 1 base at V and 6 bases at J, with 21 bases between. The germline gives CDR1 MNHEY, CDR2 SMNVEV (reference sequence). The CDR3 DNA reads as TGTGCCAGCAGTTTATACGGTGCAGGGACTCCGAAGGCTGAAGCTTTCTTT. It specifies CASSLYGAGTPKAEAFF.

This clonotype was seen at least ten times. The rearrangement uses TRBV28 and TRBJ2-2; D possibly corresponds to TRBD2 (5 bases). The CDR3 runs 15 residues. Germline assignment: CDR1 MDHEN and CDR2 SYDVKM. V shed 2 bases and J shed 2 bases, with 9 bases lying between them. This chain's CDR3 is CASSLPGLNTGELFF. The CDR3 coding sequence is TGTGCCAGCAGTTTACCTGGACTTAACACCGGGGAGCTGTTTTTT. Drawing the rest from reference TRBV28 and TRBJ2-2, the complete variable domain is DVKVTQSSRYLVKRTGEKVFLECVQDMDHENMFWYRQDPGLGLRLIYFSYDVKMKEKGDIPEGYSVSREKKERFSLILESASTNQTSMYLCASSLPGLNTGELFFGEGSRLTVL.

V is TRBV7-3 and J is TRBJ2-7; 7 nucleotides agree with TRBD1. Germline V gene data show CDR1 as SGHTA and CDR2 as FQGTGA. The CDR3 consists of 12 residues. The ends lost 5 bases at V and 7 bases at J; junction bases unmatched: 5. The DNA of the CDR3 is TGTGCCAGCAGCCCAGGGGGTAAAGAGCAGTACTTC. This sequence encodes CASSPGGKEQYF.